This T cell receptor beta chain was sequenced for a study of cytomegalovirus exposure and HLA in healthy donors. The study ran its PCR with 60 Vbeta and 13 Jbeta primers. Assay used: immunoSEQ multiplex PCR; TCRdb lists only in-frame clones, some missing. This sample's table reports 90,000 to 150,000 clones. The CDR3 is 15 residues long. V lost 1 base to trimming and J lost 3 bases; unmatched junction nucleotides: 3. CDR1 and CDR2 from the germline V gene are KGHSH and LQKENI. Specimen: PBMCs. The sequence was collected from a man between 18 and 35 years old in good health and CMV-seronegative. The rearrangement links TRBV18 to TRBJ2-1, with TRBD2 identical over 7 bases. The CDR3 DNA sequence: TGTGCCAGCTCACCACTACGGGGGGACTACAATGAGCAGTTCTTC. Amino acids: CASSPLRGDYNEQFF. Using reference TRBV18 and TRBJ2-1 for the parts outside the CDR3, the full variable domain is NAGVMQNPRHLVRRRGQEARLRCSPMKGHSHVYWYRQLPEEGLKFMVYLQKENIIDESGMPKERFSAEFPKEGPSILRIQQVVRGDSAAYFCASSPLRGDYNEQFFGPGTRLTVL.